Listed below are T cell receptor beta chains from one sample, sequenced in a study of T cells in Graves' hyperthyroidism and ophthalmopathy. One entry per CDR3 protein results from TCRdb running MiXCR on the multiplex PCR reads. Of about 600,000 distinct CDR3 sequences in the sample, 12% to 15% are singletons; the top ten hold around 7%. Material: blood. These receptors all stem from a woman under 30 with Graves' ophthalmopathy. Each CDR3 is given with its conserved first and last residue. D genes are given only for firm matches. Clone size appears in some rows only: once, few, many, or a class for an expanded clone.

j_gene	v_gene	d_gene	abundance	len	CDR3aa	CDR3nt
TRBJ1-1	TRBV30	NA	many	13	CAWSERGGTEAFF	TGTGCCTGGAGTGAACGGGGGGGCACTGAAGCTTTCTTT
TRBJ1-5	TRBV4-1	NA	NA	15	CASSQESNSNQPQHF	TGCGCCAGCAGCCAAGAGTCGAATAGCAATCAGCCCCAGCATTTT
TRBJ2-2	TRBV19	NA	NA	12	CALAGGSGELFF	TGTGCCCTCGCCGGGGGATCCGGGGAGCTGTTTTTT
TRBJ2-3	TRBV4-1	NA	NA	16	CASSQVAERLTDTQYF	TGCGCCAGCAGCCAAGTGGCAGAGAGACTCACAGATACGCAGTATTTT
TRBJ2-5	TRBV15	TRBD2	NA	16	CATSRELAGTQETQYF	TGTGCCACCAGCAGAGAGCTAGCGGGTACTCAAGAGACCCAGTACTTC
TRBJ2-7	TRBV7-2	NA	many	13	CASRPTGSYEQYF	TGTGCCAGCAGGCCCACGGGTTCCTACGAGCAGTACTTC
TRBJ2-1	TRBV7-9	TRBD2	few	18	CASSLRFVLTSGTNEQFF	TGTGCCAGCAGCCTAAGATTTGTCTTGACTAGCGGGACCAATGAGCAGTTCTTC
TRBJ1-5	TRBV19	NA	once	14	CASSRGEGNQPQHF	TGTGCCAGTAGTCGAGGGGAGGGTAATCAGCCCCAGCATTTT
TRBJ1-2	TRBV4-2	NA	NA	15	CASSQDGDGSNGYTF	TGTGCCAGCAGCCAAGATGGGGACGGCTCCAATGGCTACACCTTC
TRBJ2-7	TRBV4-1	TRBD2	NA	16	CASSQEKREGIYEQYF	TGCGCCAGCAGCCAAGAGAAGCGGGAGGGGATCTACGAGCAGTACTTC
TRBJ2-3	TRBV27	TRBD1	NA	19	CASSDRDRGLDPSTDTQYF	TGTGCCAGCAGCGACCGGGACAGGGGGCTTGATCCTAGCACAGATACGCAGTATTTT
TRBJ2-3	TRBV6-2/TRBV6-3	NA	NA	15	CASRTWESSTDTQYF	TGTGCCAGCAGGACGTGGGAGTCTAGCACAGATACGCAGTATTTT
TRBJ1-3	TRBV18	NA	NA	16	CASSPNPDSTGNTIYF	TGTGCCAGCTCACCGAACCCGGACAGTACGGGAAACACCATATATTTT
TRBJ2-3	TRBV19	TRBD2	few	14	CASMGLAGADTQYF	TGTGCCAGTATGGGACTAGCGGGAGCTGATACGCAGTATTTT
TRBJ2-4	TRBV9	NA	few	14	CASSVGGDGNIQYF	TGTGCCAGCAGCGTAGGGGGGGATGGAAACATTCAGTACTTC
TRBJ2-3	TRBV5-1	NA	many	15	CASSLGRGQADTQYF	TGCGCCAGCAGCCTGGGGAGGGGGCAGGCAGATACGCAGTATTTT
TRBJ1-1	TRBV2	TRBD1	many	13	CASIGTANTEAFF	TGTGCCAGCATCGGGACAGCGAACACTGAAGCTTTCTTT
TRBJ1-2	TRBV15	TRBD1	NA	19	CATSRDRGQGAGANCGYTF	TGTGCCACCAGCAGAGATCGGGGGCAGGGGGCCGGGGCTAACTGTGGCTACACCTTC
TRBJ2-2	TRBV9	NA	few	14	CASSVGENTGELFF	TGTGCCAGCAGCGTCGGAGAGAACACCGGGGAGCTGTTTTTT
TRBJ2-1	TRBV7-3	TRBD2	many	15	CASSYNGRAGDEQFF	TGTGCCAGCAGCTACAACGGGAGGGCTGGGGATGAGCAGTTCTTC
TRBJ1-6	TRBV20-1	NA	many	16	CSASDQPAGYNSPLHF	TGCAGTGCTAGCGATCAGCCTGCGGGCTATAATTCACCCCTCCACTTT
TRBJ1-1	TRBV6-1	TRBD1	NA	14	CASGQAGANTEAFF	TGTGCCAGCGGACAGGCGGGGGCGAACACTGAAGCTTTCTTT
TRBJ2-3	TRBV6-6	NA	many	13	CASSYGTGDTQYF	TGTGCCAGCAGTTACGGGACCGGAGATACGCAGTATTTT
TRBJ2-7	TRBV19	TRBD1	NA	13	CASRRTGDHEQYF	TGTGCCAGTCGGAGGACAGGGGACCACGAGCAGTACTTC
TRBJ1-5	TRBV19	NA	few	15	CASSYGAGAHQPQHF	TGTGCCAGTAGCTACGGCGCGGGGGCGCATCAGCCCCAGCATTTT
TRBJ2-7	TRBV28	NA	few	16	CASSPAITSKGNEQYF	TGTGCCAGCAGTCCAGCTATAACCTCCAAGGGGAACGAGCAGTACTTC
TRBJ1-5	TRBV2	NA	many	14	CASRPGSGGQPQHF	TGTGCCAGTCGGCCCGGGTCCGGGGGACAGCCCCAGCATTTT
TRBJ1-2	TRBV12-3/TRBV12-4	NA	many	17	CASSLEQGTLRFYGYTF	TGTGCCAGCAGTTTGGAACAGGGCACGTTACGCTTCTATGGCTACACCTTC
TRBJ1-1	TRBV29-1	NA	many	13	CSVERGWNTEAFF	TGCAGCGTTGAAAGGGGGTGGAACACTGAAGCTTTCTTT
TRBJ1-6	TRBV7-9	TRBD1	few	15	CASSPETGYNSPLHF	TGTGCCAGCAGCCCCGAGACAGGGTATAATTCACCCCTCCACTTT
TRBJ2-7	TRBV2	NA	many	13	CASSLDVLNRQYF	TGTGCCAGCAGTCTCGATGTTTTGAATCGGCAGTACTTC
TRBJ1-1	TRBV6-6	NA	many	11	CASSYGGGAFF	TGTGCCAGCAGTTACGGGGGTGGAGCTTTCTTT
TRBJ1-2	TRBV9	NA	NA	15	CASSVEQSANYGYTF	TGTGCCAGCAGCGTAGAACAGTCAGCTAACTATGGCTACACCTTC
TRBJ2-5	TRBV12-3/TRBV12-4	NA	many	11	CASSSWETQYF	TGTGCCAGCAGTTCGTGGGAGACCCAGTACTTC
TRBJ1-1	TRBV9	NA	NA	14	CASSVGGTDTEAFF	TGTGCCAGCAGCGTAGGAGGGACCGACACTGAAGCTTTCTTT
TRBJ2-3	TRBV5-1	TRBD2	NA	16	CASSLGAGGPTDTQYF	TGCGCCAGCAGCTTGGGGGCGGGAGGGCCTACAGATACGCAGTATTTT
TRBJ2-1	TRBV28	TRBD2	many	16	CASSLWVREFGNEQFF	TGTGCCAGCAGTTTATGGGTGCGGGAGTTCGGCAATGAGCAGTTCTTC
TRBJ2-1	TRBV28	TRBD1	NA	15	CASSSIGQGVREQFF	TGTGCCAGCAGTTCGATCGGACAGGGGGTAAGGGAGCAGTTCTTC
TRBJ2-7	TRBV6-1	TRBD2	many	20	CASSDSTSGSCAAVSYEQYF	TGTGCCAGCAGTGACTCTACTAGCGGGAGTTGCGCGGCAGTCTCCTACGAGCAGTACTTC
TRBJ1-3	TRBV18	NA	NA	13	CANSPGVRNTIYF	TGTGCCAACTCACCGGGAGTGAGAAACACCATATATTTT
TRBJ1-1	TRBV7-6	NA	NA	14	CASSLHWRNTEAFF	TGTGCCAGCAGCTTACACTGGAGGAACACTGAAGCTTTCTTT
TRBJ2-2	TRBV15	NA	NA	16	CATSPRGTGVAGELFF	TGTGCCACCAGCCCCCGCGGGACGGGCGTGGCCGGGGAGCTGTTTTTT
TRBJ1-1	TRBV18	NA	many	13	CASSRHRDAEAFF	TGTGCCAGCTCCCGACACCGGGACGCTGAAGCTTTCTTT
TRBJ2-3	TRBV20-1	TRBD2	NA	14	CSARAASGTDTQYF	TGCAGTGCTAGAGCCGCTAGCGGGACAGATACGCAGTATTTT
TRBJ1-5	TRBV4-2	TRBD1	many	15	CASSRQGPSNQPQHF	TGTGCCAGCAGCCGACAGGGCCCTAGCAATCAGCCCCAGCATTTT
TRBJ2-1	TRBV30	NA	many	10	CAWKPGEQFF	TGTGCCTGGAAACCGGGAGAACAGTTCTTC
TRBJ2-4	TRBV2	NA	many	16	CASSESHTLIKNIQYF	TGTGCCAGCAGTGAGAGTCACACACTCATCAAAAACATTCAGTACTTC
TRBJ2-3	TRBV2	NA	many	16	CASSRNDDTSTDTQYF	TGTGCCAGCAGTAGGAATGACGACACAAGCACAGATACGCAGTATTTT
TRBJ1-1	TRBV5-4	TRBD1	few	12	CASSLGQGNAFF	TGTGCCAGCAGCTTGGGACAGGGGAACGCTTTCTTT
TRBJ2-7	TRBV29-1	TRBD2	NA	13	CSANSGSSYEQYF	TGCAGCGCTAATAGCGGGAGCTCCTACGAGCAGTACTTC
TRBJ1-1	TRBV20-1	NA	many	13	CSARGPSALEAFF	TGCAGTGCTAGGGGACCCTCGGCCCTCGAAGCTTTCTTT
TRBJ1-2	TRBV5-1	TRBD1	NA	13	CASSSQGRDGYTF	TGCGCCAGCAGCTCACAGGGGAGAGATGGCTACACCTTC
TRBJ2-7	TRBV10-3	NA	many	17	CAISESLQGGTPYEQYF	TGTGCCATCAGTGAGTCATTACAGGGAGGAACCCCCTACGAGCAGTACTTC
TRBJ1-5	TRBV28	NA	many	24	CASSLADLATPGIYTGTSNQPQHF	TGTGCCAGCAGTCTTGCTGACCTTGCAACCCCCGGGATATACACAGGGACTAGCAATCAGCCCCAGCATTTT
TRBJ2-4	TRBV20-1	TRBD2	NA	13	CSVRTSGRNIQYF	TGCAGTGTTAGGACTAGCGGGAGGAACATTCAGTACTTC